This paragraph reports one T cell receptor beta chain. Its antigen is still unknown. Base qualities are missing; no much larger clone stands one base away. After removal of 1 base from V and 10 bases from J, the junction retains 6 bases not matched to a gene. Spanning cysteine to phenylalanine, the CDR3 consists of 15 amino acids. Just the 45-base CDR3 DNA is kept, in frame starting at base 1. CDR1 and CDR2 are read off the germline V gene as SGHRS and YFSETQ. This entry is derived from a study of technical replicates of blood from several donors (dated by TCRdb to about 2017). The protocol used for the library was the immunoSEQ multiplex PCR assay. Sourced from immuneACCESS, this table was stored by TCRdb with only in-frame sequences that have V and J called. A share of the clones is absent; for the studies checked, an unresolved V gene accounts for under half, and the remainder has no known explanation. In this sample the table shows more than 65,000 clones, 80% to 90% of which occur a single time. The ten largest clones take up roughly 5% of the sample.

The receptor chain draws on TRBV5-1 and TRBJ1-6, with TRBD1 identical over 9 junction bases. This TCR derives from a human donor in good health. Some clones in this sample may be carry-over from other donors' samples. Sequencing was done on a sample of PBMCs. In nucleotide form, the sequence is TGCGCCAGCAGCTTGACGACAGGGGGAGGATCACCCCTCCACTTT. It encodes CASSLTTGGGSPLHF.